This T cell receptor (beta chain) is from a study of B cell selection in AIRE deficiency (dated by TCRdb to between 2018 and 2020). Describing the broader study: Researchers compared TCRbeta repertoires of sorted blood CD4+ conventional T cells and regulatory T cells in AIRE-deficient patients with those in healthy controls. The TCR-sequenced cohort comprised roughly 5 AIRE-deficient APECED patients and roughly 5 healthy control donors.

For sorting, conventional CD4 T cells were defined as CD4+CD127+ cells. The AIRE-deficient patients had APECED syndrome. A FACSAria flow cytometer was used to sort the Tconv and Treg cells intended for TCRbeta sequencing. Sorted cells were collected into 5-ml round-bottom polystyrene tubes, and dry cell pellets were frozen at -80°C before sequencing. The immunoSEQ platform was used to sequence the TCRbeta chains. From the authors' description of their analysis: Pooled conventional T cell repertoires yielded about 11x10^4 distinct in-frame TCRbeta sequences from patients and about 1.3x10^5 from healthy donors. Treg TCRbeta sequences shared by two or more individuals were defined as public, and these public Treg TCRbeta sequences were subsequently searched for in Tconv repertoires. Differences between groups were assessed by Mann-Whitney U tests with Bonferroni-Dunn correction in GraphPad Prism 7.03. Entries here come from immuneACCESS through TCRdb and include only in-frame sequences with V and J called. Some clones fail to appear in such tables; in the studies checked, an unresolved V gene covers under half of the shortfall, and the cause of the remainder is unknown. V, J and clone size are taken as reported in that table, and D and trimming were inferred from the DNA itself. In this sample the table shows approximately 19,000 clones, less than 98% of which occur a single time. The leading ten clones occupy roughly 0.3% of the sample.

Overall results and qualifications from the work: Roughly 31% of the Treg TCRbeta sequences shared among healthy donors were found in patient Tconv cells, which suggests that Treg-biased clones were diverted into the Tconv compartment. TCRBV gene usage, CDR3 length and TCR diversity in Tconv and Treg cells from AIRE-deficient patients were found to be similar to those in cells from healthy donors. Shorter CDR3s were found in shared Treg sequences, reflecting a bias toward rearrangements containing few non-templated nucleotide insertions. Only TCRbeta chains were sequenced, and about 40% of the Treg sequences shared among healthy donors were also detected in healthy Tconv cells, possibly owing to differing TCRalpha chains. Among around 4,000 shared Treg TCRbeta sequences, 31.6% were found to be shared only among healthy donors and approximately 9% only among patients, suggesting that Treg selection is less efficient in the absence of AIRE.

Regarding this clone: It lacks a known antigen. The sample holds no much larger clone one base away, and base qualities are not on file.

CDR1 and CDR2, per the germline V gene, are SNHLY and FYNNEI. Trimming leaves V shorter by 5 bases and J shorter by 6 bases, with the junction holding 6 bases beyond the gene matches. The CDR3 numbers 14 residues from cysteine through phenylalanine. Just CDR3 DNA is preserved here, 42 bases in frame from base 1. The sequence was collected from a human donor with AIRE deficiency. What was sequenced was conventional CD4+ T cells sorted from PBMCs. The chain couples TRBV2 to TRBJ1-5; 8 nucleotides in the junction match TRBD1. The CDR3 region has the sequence CASSRQGRSQPQHF. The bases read TGTGCCAGCAGTAGACAGGGGAGAAGTCAGCCCCAGCATTTT.